This T cell receptor beta chain appears in the sequencing data of a study of molecular identifiers for immune sequencing clone quantification. Germline lookup yields CDR1 SGHNT and CDR2 YYREEE (reference sequence). This CDR3 contains 15 residues. Preparation of the bulk TCR libraries relied on previously described methods and listed TCR primers. MiXCR, applied by TCRdb to the PCR reads, yields one record per CDR3 protein. The data contain around 460,000 distinct CDR3 sequences, approximately 25% of them singletons. This clonotype came up many times. A junction boundary mismatches the germline segment, possibly from a read error.

The sequence was obtained from a human donor in good health. Some libraries in this study had Jurkat cell RNA spiked in. This sequence joins TRBV5-4 and TRBJ2-5; 13 bases are shared with TRBD2. Input material: naive CD8+ T cells from blood, with Jurkat cell RNA spiked in. Subset: FACS-sorted CD8+CD4-CCR7+CD45RA+ naive T cells. CDR3 in DNA: TGCGCCAGCAGCACCGGACTAGCGGGGGAAGAGACCCAGTACTTC. This sequence encodes CASSTGLAGEETQYF.